Listed here are 2 T cell receptor beta chains from one sample, sequenced in a study of T cells in Graves' hyperthyroidism and ophthalmopathy. Regions amplified from RNA transcripts were the TCR beta CDR3 regions. Primed by the HTBI set, a first-round RT-PCR was run on the TCR CDR3. TCRdb recomputed calls from the multiplex PCR reads with MiXCR, one row per CDR3 protein. The table shows hundreds of thousands of distinct CDR3 sequences, with just over 45% occurring only once. The sequenced sample was peripheral blood or thyroid tissue (not recorded which). These receptors were taken from a woman aged 18-29 years with Graves' hyperthyroidism.

The V and J genes are TRBV7-9 and TRBJ1-2; D unresolved. Germline CDR1 reads SEHNR; CDR2 reads FQNEAQ (reference sequence). Trimming removed 5 bases from V and 2 bases from J, with 12 bases in between. This CDR3 has 14 amino acids. CDR3 sequence: CASSQVGYNYGYTF. The CDR3 DNA sequence: TGTGCCAGCAGCCAAGTAGGTTACAACTATGGCTACACCTTC.

This rearrangement joins TRBV10-3 to TRBJ2-5; 14 bases map to TRBD2. The CDR3 contains 16 residues. V shed 6 bases and J 5 bases; nucleotides not matched to a gene: 8. Germline V gene data show CDR1 as ENHRY and CDR2 as SYGVKD. The CDR3 DNA follows: TGTGCCATCAGCCCGGGACTAGCGGGAGTGGGGGAGACCCAGTACTTC. Translation: CAISPGLAGVGETQYF.